Shown below are 8 T cell receptor beta chains from a single sample sequenced in a study of blood T cell repertoires in COVID-19. TCRdb's copy holds only in-frame clones and misses some; the assay was immunoSEQ multiplex PCR. The sample holds 110,000 or so clones, roughly 85% seen once. The specimen sequenced was peripheral blood. The receptors shown here come from a human donor in a cohort sampled during active COVID-19.

This clone has a single count. The chain links TRBV21-1 to TRBJ2-2; the table's D call TRBD2 went unverified against the DNA. TRBV21-1 is a pseudogene locus. The CDR3 sequence is 18 residues long. CDR3 protein: CASSKGTSGGVNTGELFF. In DNA, the CDR3 is TGTGCCAGCAGCAAAGGGACTAGCGGGGGCGTAAACACCGGGGAGCTGTTTTTT.

The genes are TRBV6-5 and TRBJ2-7; D possibly corresponds to TRBD1 (6 bases). V lost 2 bases, J lost 3 bases, and 14 bases lay in between. This CDR3 region has 15 residues. From germline, CDR1 is MNHEY and CDR2 SVGAGI. The CDR3 sequence is CASSYAITGLYEQYF. In DNA form, the CDR3 reads TGTGCCAGCAGTTACGCCATAACAGGGCTCTACGAGCAGTACTTC.

This clone was detected once. The V gene is TRBV12-3 or TRBV12-4, the J gene TRBJ2-7, with a weak D call TRBD1 (6 bases). The CDR3 runs 12 residues. Trimming removed 6 bases from V and 4 bases from J, with 10 bases in between. CDR3 sequence (DNA): TGTGCCAGCAGCCAGAGGGGGTACGAGCAGTACTTC. Translated: CASSQRGYEQYF.

This clone was found a few times. The chain is built from TRBV4-3 and TRBJ2-7; maybe TRBD2 (5 bases). Looked up from germline, CDR1 is LGHNA and CDR2 is YSLEER. The CDR3 has 14 amino acids. Trimming stripped 0 bases from V and 7 bases from J, with 13 bases between. In nucleotides, the CDR3 is TGCGCCAGCAGCCAAGACGAGGGTCTGAGGGAGCAGTACTTC. Amino acid sequence: CASSQDEGLREQYF.

This chain links TRBV12-5 with TRBJ2-7; perhaps TRBD1 as D (5 bases). Germline values: CDR1 LGHNT, CDR2 FRNRAP. V was clipped by 5 bases and J by 0 bases, with 17 bases between them. This CDR3 is built from 16 residues. The DNA for the CDR3 is TGTGCTAGTGGTCACCCCCCGTCGACAGTCTCCTACGAGCAGTACTTC. Its translation is CASGHPPSTVSYEQYF.

This chain connects TRBV7-9 to TRBJ2-2; 11 nucleotides match TRBD1. Trimming took 3 bases from V and 6 from J; bases not matched to a gene: 6. Per the germline V gene, CDR1 is SEHNR and CDR2 is FQNEAQ (reference sequence). The CDR3 is made up of 16 amino acids. As DNA, the CDR3 is TGTGCCAGCAGCTTGGCCGGGACAGGGGGATCCGGGGAGCTGTTTTTT. The encoded protein is CASSLAGTGGSGELFF. Complete variable domain (other parts from reference TRBV7-9 and TRBJ2-2): DTGVSQNPRHKITKRGQNVTFRCDPISEHNRLYWYRQTLGQGPEFLTYFQNEAQLEKSRLLSDRFSAERPKGSFSTLEIQRTEQGDSAMYLCASSLAGTGGSGELFFGEGSRLTVL.

V is TRBV27 and J is TRBJ2-7, with 7 bases aligning to TRBD1. The germline V gene has CDR1 MNHEY and CDR2 SMNVEV (reference sequence). The V segment lost 5 bases and the J segment 3 bases; nucleotides outside the gene matches: 7. The CDR3 is 14 amino acids. This chain's CDR3 is CASSPRDSLYEQYF. The CDR3 bases are TGTGCCAGCAGTCCCCGGGACAGTCTCTACGAGCAGTACTTC.

This clone was recorded only once. The V gene is TRBV10-3, the J gene TRBJ2-1; 16 nucleotides line up with TRBD2. Trimming at V came to 2 bases and at J to 15 bases, leaving 4 bases not matched to a gene. Germline loops: CDR1 ENHRY, CDR2 SYGVKD. CDR3 size: 14 residues. This chain's CDR3 is CAISEPGLAGGLFF. In DNA, the CDR3 is TGTGCCATCAGTGAGCCGGGACTAGCGGGGGGGCTGTTCTTC.